The clone carrying this TCR beta chain was seen many times. Its specificity is not known. Indicated time point: newly diagnosed GD, antithyroid drugs for less than 3 months. Isolated PBMC RNA provided the starting material for the TCR library. Building the TCR beta libraries relied on iRepertoire HTBI primers, and CDR3 regions underwent Arm-PCR. Study processing details: Identified across the samples were 62 TRBV segments and more than twelve TRBJ segments. MiXCR, applied by TCRdb to the multiplex PCR reads, yields one record per CDR3 protein. The V and J calls here are based on TCRdb, not the publication. The table includes 400,000 to 500,000 distinct CDR3 sequences, 16% detected once. These data come from a study of regulatory T cells in long-lasting Graves disease. Study context: Antithyroid drug use was under 3 months in newly diagnosed Graves' patients. Findings and limits, study-wide: There were preferences for TRBV28, TRBJ1-2 and TRBJ2-5 in persistent disease.

CDR3 length: 13 residues. V was pared by 5 bases and J by 9 bases, with 7 bases of the junction left unmatched. The sample was also reused in another study, on T cells in Graves' hyperthyroidism and ophthalmopathy. That report adds: The authors deemed Graves' hyperthyroidism stable absent ophthalmopathy progression within 18 months.

The chain recombines TRBV12-3 or TRBV12-4 with TRBJ2-1; 7 bases line up with TRBD1. The sample here was peripheral blood mononuclear cells (PBMCs), taken at new diagnosis, from a patient treated with antithyroid drugs. This receptor was identified in a woman younger than 30 with Graves disease. The CDR3 DNA sequence: TGTGCCAGCAGTAGGCCTAGGGGGCCTGAGCAGTTCTTC. Protein: CASSRPRGPEQFF.